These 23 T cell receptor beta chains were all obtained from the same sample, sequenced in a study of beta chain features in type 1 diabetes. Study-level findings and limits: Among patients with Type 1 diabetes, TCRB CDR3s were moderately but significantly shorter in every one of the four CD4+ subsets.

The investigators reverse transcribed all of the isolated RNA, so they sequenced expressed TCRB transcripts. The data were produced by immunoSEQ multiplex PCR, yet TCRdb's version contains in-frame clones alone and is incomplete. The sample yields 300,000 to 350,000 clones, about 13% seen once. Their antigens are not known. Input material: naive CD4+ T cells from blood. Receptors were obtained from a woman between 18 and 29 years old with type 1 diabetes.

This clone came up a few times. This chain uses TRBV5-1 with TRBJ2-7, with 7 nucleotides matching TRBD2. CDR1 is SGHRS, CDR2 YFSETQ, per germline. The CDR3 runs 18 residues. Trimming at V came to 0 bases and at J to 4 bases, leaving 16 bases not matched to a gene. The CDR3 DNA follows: TGCGCCAGCAGCTTGGGTAATATGTATCCAGCGGGATTGTACGAGCAGTACGTC. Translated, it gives CASSLGNMYPAGLYEQYV.

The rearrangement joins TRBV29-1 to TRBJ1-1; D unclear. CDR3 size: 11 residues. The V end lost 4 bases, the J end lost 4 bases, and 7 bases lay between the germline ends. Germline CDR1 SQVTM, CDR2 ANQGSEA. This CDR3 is CSVVLGTEAFF. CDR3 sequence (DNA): TGCAGCGTTGTTCTAGGCACTGAAGCTTTCTTT.

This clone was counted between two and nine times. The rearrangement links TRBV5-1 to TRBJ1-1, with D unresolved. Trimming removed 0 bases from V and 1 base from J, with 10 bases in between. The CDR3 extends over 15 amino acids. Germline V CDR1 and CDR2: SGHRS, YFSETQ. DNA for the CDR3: TGCGCCAGCAGCTTGGCTAGGAAAGAGAACACTGAAGCTTTCTTT. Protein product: CASSLARKENTEAFF.

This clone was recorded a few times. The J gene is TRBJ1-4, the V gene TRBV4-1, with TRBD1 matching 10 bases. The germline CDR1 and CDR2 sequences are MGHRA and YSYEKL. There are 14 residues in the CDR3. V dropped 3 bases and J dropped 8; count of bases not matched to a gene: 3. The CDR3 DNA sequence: TGCGCCAGCAGCCAGGGGACAGGGGACGAAAAACTGTTTTTT. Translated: CASSQGTGDEKLFF.

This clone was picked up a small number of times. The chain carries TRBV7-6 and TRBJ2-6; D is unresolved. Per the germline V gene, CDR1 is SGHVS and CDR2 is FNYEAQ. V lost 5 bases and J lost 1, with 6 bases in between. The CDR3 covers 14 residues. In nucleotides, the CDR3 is TGTGCCAGCAGCCCCGTTTCTGGGGCCAACGTCCTGACTTTC. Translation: CASSPVSGANVLTF.

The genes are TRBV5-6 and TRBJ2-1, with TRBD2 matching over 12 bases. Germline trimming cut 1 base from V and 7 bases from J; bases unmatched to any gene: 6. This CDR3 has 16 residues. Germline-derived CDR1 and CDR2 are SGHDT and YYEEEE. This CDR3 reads CASSLLAGGPLNEQFF. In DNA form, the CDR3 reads TGTGCCAGCAGCTTGCTAGCGGGAGGGCCCCTTAATGAGCAGTTCTTC.

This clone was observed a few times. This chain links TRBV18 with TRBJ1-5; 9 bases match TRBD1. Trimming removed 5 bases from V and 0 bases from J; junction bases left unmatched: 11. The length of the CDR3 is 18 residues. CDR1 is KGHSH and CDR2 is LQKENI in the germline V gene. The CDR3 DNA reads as TGTGCCAGCTCATCGTCTCGGGACAGGGTAACTAGCAATCAGCCCCAGCATTTT. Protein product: CASSSSRDRVTSNQPQHF.

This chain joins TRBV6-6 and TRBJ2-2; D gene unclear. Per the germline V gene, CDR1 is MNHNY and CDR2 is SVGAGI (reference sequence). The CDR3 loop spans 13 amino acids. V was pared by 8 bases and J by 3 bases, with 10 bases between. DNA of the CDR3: TGTGCCAGCTGTGGGCGCGACACCGGGGAGCTGTTTTTT. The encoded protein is CASCGRDTGELFF.

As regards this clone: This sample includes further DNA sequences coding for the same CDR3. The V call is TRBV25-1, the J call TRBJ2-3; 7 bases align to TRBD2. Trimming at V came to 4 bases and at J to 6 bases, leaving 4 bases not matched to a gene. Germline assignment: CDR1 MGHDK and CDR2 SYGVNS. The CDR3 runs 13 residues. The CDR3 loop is CASSVVGGDTQYF. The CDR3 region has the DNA TGTGCCAGCAGTGTTGTGGGGGGGGATACGCAGTATTTT.

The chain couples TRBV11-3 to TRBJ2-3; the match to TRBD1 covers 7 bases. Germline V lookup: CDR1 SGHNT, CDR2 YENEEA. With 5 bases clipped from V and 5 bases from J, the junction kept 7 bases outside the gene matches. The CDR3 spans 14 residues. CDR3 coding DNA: TGTGCCAGCAGCCCGGGACAGCCCGGAGATACGCAGTATTTT. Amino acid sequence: CASSPGQPGDTQYF.

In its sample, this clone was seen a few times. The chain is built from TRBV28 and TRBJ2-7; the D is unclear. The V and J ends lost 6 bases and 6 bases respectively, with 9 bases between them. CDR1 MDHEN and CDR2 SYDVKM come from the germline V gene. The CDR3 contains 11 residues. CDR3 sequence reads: CASSLVSEQYF. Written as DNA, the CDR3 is TGTGCCAGCAGCCTCGTGAGCGAGCAGTACTTC.

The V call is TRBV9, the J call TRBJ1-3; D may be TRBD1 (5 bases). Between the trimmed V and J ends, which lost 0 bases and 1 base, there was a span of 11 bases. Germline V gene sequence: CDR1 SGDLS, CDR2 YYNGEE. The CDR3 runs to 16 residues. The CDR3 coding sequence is TGTGCCAGCAGCGTAGGTCGGGGGTTGTCTGGAAACACCATATATTTT. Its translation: CASSVGRGLSGNTIYF.

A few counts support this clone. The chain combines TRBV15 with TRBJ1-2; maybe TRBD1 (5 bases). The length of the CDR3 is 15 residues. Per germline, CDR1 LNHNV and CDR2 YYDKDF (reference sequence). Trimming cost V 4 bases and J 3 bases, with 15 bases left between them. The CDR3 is CATSKARQSHYGYTF. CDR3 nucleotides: TGTGCCACCAGCAAGGCTCGACAGTCTCACTATGGCTACACCTTC.

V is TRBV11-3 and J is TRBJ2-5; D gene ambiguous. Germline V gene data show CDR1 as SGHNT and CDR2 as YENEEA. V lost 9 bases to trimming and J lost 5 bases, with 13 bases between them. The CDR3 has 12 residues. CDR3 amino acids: CASAIMPETQYF. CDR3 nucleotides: TGTGCCAGTGCGATCATGCCGGAGACCCAGTACTTC.

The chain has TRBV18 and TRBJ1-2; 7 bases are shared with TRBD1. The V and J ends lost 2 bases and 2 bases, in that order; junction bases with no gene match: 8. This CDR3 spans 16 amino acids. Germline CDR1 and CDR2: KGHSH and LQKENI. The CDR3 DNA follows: TGTGCCAGCTCACCAGGACAGGTCGGACGCAACTATGGCTACACCTTC. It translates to CASSPGQVGRNYGYTF.

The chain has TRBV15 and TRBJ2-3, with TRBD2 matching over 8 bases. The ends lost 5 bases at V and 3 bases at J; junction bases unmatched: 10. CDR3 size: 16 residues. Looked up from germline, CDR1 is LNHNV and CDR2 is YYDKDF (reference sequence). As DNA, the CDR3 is TGTGCCACCAGCCCGGGAGGGGGGGCAGGGACAGATACGCAGTATTTT. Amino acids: CATSPGGGAGTDTQYF.

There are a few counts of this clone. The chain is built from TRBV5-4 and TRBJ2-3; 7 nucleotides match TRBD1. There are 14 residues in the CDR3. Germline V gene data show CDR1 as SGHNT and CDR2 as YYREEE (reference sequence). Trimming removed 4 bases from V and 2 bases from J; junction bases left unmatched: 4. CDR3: CASSIQGNTDTQYF. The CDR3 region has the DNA TGTGCCAGCAGCATACAGGGGAACACAGATACGCAGTATTTT.

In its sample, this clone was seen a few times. CDR3 amino acids: CASSSPSGRWINEQFF. The DNA for the CDR3 is TGTGCCAGCAGCTCCCCTAGCGGGAGATGGATCAATGAGCAGTTCTTC. The chain combines TRBV5-4 with TRBJ2-1; 10 bases map to TRBD2. Germline trimming cut 3 bases from V and 6 bases from J; bases unmatched to any gene: 9. This CDR3 comprises 16 residues. Germline V gene data show CDR1 as SGHNT and CDR2 as YYREEE (reference sequence).

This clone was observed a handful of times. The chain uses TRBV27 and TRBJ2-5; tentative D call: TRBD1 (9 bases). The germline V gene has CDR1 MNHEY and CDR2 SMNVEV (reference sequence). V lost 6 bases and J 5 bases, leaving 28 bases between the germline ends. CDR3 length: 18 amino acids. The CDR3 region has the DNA TGTGCCAGCAGCCGGACAGGGGCCGGGGGACTAGGCCCCGAGACCCAGTACTTC. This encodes CASSRTGAGGLGPETQYF.

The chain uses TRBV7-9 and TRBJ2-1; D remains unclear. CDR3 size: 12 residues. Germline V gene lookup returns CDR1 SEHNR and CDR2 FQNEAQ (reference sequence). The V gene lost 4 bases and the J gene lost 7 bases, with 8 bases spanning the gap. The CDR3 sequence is CASSSSRNEQFF. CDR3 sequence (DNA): TGTGCCAGCAGCTCCTCCAGGAATGAGCAGTTCTTC.

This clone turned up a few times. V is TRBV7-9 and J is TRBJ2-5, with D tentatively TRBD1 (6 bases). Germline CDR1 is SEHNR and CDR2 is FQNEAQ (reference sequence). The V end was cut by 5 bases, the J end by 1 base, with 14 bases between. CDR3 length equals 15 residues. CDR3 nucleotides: TGTGCCAGCAGCCCTGGACAGACCAGCCAAGAGACCCAGTACTTC. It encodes CASSPGQTSQETQYF.

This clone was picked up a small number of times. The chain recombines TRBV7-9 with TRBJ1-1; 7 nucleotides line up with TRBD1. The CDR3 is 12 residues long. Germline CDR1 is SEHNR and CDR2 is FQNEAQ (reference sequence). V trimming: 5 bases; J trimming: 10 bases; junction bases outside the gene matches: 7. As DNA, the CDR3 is TGTGCCAGCAGCGCACAGGGGCAAGTAGCTTTCTTT. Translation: CASSAQGQVAFF.

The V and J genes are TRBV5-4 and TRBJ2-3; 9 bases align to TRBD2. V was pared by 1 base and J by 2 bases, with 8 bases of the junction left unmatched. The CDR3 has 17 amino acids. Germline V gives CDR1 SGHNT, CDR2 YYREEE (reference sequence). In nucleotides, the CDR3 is TGTGCCAGCAGCTTGCGGTGGGCGGGAGGGGACACAGATACGCAGTATTTT. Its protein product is CASSLRWAGGDTDTQYF.